The T cell receptor (beta chain) described here comes from a study of neurological immune-mediated disorders. Study-level results: Phylogenetic grouping assigned the repertoires of 18 of 34 multiple sclerosis patients to a single related-CDR3 cluster, representing a possible signature. No CDR3 amino acid sequences recurred among expanded clones across subjects, suggesting private repertoires in all groups.

Germline CDR1 and CDR2: LNHDA and SQIVND (reference sequence). This CDR3 is 16 amino acids long. The V segment lost 5 bases and the J segment 2 bases; nucleotides outside the gene matches: 5. In this sample, this clonotype turned up many times. No antigen is known for it. The cDNA came from 5'RACE with 10-nucleotide random UMIs. TCRdb ran MiXCR on the 5' RACE reads and lists one entry per CDR3 protein. The sample holds some 120,000 distinct CDR3 sequences, around 3% seen once. The unsorted libraries originated from 2 million PBMCs kept at -80 C. The clonotype comes from a woman in her twenties or thirties with multiple sclerosis. The rearrangement joins TRBV19 to TRBJ2-1; 11 nucleotides align to TRBD2. Sequencing was carried out using PBMCs. The CDR3 region is CASSPYSGRAYNEQFF. The CDR3 nucleotides are TGTGCCAGTAGTCCCTATAGCGGGAGGGCCTACAATGAGCAGTTCTTC.